This T cell receptor beta chain was profiled in a study of radiation and T cells in renal cell carcinoma. Study results and caveats: In blood, top tumor clones expanded by 2 weeks, shrinking by 4.

Concerning this clone itself: Its antigen is not identified.

Profiling relied on immunoSEQ multiplex PCR, and the TCRdb table lists in-frame clones only, not all of them. The data show some 100,000 clones, with over 65% seen just once and approximately 6.4% held by the top ten. The CDR3 totals 16 residues. Germline CDR1 SEHNR, CDR2 FQNEAQ (reference sequence). The V and J ends lost 1 base and 1 base, in that order; junction bases with no gene match: 5. The time point: baseline pretreatment blood. Treatment described: 15 Gy SBRT to primary tumor, nephrectomy 4 weeks later. Serial blood draws occurred at baseline and 2 and 4 weeks post-SBRT. This renal cell carcinoma was of the clear cell type.

The chain links TRBV7-9 to TRBJ2-3; 7 bases map to TRBD1. The sequencing here drew on blood, taken from a patient whose treatment included radiotherapy and nephrectomy. The sequence derives from a man in his 60s with renal cell carcinoma. The CDR3 sequence: CASSLGQGDGTDTQYF. The CDR3 nucleotides read TGTGCCAGCAGCTTAGGACAGGGAGATGGCACAGATACGCAGTATTTT.